This TCR beta chain was captured in a study of post-analysis software for immune sequencing data. Study results and limitations: A few TRBV segments occurring more often in patients than controls included TRBV5-6, TRBV5-1 and TRBV20-1. Controls' normalized Chao1 diversity significantly exceeded that of multiple sclerosis patients.

Carried by the TCR beta cDNA libraries were unique molecular identifiers. From the PCR reads, TCRdb called clonotypes with MiXCR, one entry per CDR3 protein. The sample contains approximately 150,000 distinct CDR3 sequences, roughly 31% of which appear only once. The CDR3 sequence is 12 residues long. The J segment lost 7 bases and the V segment lost 6 bases, leaving 8 bases of the junction unmatched. Germline V gene data show CDR1 as SQVTM and CDR2 as ANQGSEA. This clonotype was counted at least ten times. Its antigen is unidentified. The V and J genes are TRBV29-1 and TRBJ2-5; 7 bases align to TRBD1. The sequence derives from a girl aged 10-17 years with multiple sclerosis. Sequenced sample: blood. Here the CDR3 DNA reads TGCAGCGTGGAACAGGGGATCGGGACCCAGTACTTC. Translating it yields CSVEQGIGTQYF. Filled out from reference TRBV29-1 and TRBJ2-5, the complete variable domain reads SAVISQKPSRDICQRGTSLTIQCQVDSQVTMMFWYRQQPGQSLTLIATANQGSEATYESGFVIDKFPISRPNLTFSTLTVSNMSPEDSSIYLCSVEQGIGTQYFGPGTRLLVL.